This is a list of T cell receptor beta chains from one sample in a study of cytomegalovirus exposure and HLA in healthy donors. The method was immunoSEQ multiplex PCR; TCRdb's version includes in-frame clones alone and lacks a portion of them. The sample contains more than 110,000 clones, about three quarters of which appear only once. Sequenced material: PBMCs. The receptors shown here come from a woman in her 40s in good health and CMV-seronegative. The CDR3 runs from the conserved cysteine through the conserved F or W. The D gene is left open where the match is weak. Size tells how often a clone was seen (once, few, many) or the class of an expanded clone, and some rows leave it out.

len,j_gene,v_gene,abundance,d_gene,CDR3nt,CDR3aa
14,TRBJ2-1,TRBV7-3,-,TRBD2,TGTGCCAGCAGCTTAGGGGGGGTCTACAATGAGCAGTTCTTC,CASSLGGVYNEQFF
16,TRBJ2-3,TRBV6-1,-,-,TGTGCCAGCAGTGAATCAGGCGGGTGGGACACAGATACGCAGTATTTT,CASSESGGWDTDTQYF
14,TRBJ1-1,TRBV4-3,few,TRBD1,TGCGCCAGCAGCCAGGGTACAGGGGCGAGTGAAGCTTTCTTT,CASSQGTGASEAFF
14,TRBJ1-6,TRBV28,-,-,TGTGCCAGCAGTCTAAGCTCCTATAATTCACCCCTCCACTTT,CASSLSSYNSPLHF
16,TRBJ1-2,TRBV13,-,-,TGTGCCAGCAGCTTAGGGTATCAGACAGCAAATTATGGCTACACCTTC,CASSLGYQTANYGYTF
13,TRBJ1-2,TRBV29-1,-,-,TGCAGCGTTGAAGATGGGCAGAACTATGGCTACACCTTC,CSVEDGQNYGYTF
17,TRBJ1-3,TRBV12-5,-,-,TGTGCTAGTGGTCTAAGGTCGTGGGGCGAATCTGGAAACACCATATATTTT,CASGLRSWGESGNTIYF
16,TRBJ2-3,TRBV5-4,-,TRBD2,TGTGCCAGCAGCATGGGTAGCGGGGGACTCACAGATACGCAGTATTTT,CASSMGSGGLTDTQYF
14,TRBJ1-1,TRBV5-4,-,-,TGTGCCAGCAGCTTGGACTCAGGGAACACTGAAGCTTTCTTT,CASSLDSGNTEAFF
16,TRBJ2-3,TRBV5-4,few,-,TGTGCCAGCAGCTCGGTCGTCAGGGCAAGCACAGATACGCAGTATTTT,CASSSVVRASTDTQYF
14,TRBJ1-4,TRBV2,-,-,TGTGCCAGCGAAACACAGGGATTTAATGAAAAACTGTTTTTT,CASETQGFNEKLFF
15,TRBJ2-3,TRBV11-3,once,-,TGTGCCAGCAGCTATCGGGGGAGCCCCACAGATACGCAGTATTTT,CASSYRGSPTDTQYF
17,TRBJ1-2,TRBV14,-,-,TGTGCCAGCAGCCAAGGCGGTTATGGCAGAAACTATGATGGCTACACCTTC,CASSQGGYGRNYDGYTF
16,TRBJ1-3,TRBV6-5,few,-,TGTGCCAGCAGTTCCCAGATCATCCCAACGGGAAACACCATATATTTT,CASSSQIIPTGNTIYF
15,TRBJ2-1,TRBV11-2,-,TRBD1,TGTGCCAGCAATCCTACAGGGGGCAGTTACAATGAGCAGTTCTTC,CASNPTGGSYNEQFF
15,TRBJ1-1,TRBV27,-,TRBD1,TGTGTCTCCACTTCGCGAACAGGGGTTCGAACTGAAGCTTTCTTT,CVSTSRTGVRTEAFF
14,TRBJ1-2,TRBV19,once,-,TGTGCCAGTACCCTAATGACAGCTAGCTATGGCTACACCTTC,CASTLMTASYGYTF
12,TRBJ2-1,TRBV7-9,-,-,TGTGCCAGCAGCTTAGGAGGGAGGGAGCAGTTCTTC,CASSLGGREQFF
17,TRBJ2-1,TRBV9,-,TRBD2,TGTGCCAGCAGCGTAGCTAGGCTAGCGGGGGGCTACAATGAGCAGTTCTTC,CASSVARLAGGYNEQFF
15,TRBJ2-1,TRBV5-1,-,-,TGCGCCAGCAGCTTGGACGTTCCCGGGTTTAATGAGCAGTTCTTC,CASSLDVPGFNEQFF
11,TRBJ2-1,TRBV11-3,-,-,TGTGCCAGCAGCTCAGGGTGTGAACCGTTCTTC,CASSSGCEPFF
13,TRBJ1-1,TRBV7-9,-,-,TGTGCCAGCAGTCCCAGCGGGAACACTGAAGCTTTCTTT,CASSPSGNTEAFF
14,TRBJ2-7,TRBV18,-,-,TGTGCCAGCTCACCGGGCACAAACTCCTACGAGCAGTACTTC,CASSPGTNSYEQYF
12,TRBJ1-2,TRBV27,-,-,TGTGCCAGCAGTTCCCAGGGGAATGGCTACACCTTC,CASSSQGNGYTF